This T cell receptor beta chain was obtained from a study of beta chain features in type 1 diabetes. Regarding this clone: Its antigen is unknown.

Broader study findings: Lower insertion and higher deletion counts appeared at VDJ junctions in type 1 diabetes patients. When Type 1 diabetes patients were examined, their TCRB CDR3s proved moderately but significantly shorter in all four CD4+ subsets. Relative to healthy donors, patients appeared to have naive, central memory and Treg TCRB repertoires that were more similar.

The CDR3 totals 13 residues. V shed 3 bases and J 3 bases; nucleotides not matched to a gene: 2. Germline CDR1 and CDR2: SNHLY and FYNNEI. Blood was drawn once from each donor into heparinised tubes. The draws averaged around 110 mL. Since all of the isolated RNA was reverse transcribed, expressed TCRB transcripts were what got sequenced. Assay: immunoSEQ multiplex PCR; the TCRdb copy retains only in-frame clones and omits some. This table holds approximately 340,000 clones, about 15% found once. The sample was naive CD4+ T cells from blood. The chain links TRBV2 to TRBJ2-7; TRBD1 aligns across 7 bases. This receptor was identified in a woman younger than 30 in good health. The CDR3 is CASSDPGGYEQYF. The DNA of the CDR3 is TGTGCCAGCAGTGATCCAGGGGGCTACGAGCAGTACTTC.